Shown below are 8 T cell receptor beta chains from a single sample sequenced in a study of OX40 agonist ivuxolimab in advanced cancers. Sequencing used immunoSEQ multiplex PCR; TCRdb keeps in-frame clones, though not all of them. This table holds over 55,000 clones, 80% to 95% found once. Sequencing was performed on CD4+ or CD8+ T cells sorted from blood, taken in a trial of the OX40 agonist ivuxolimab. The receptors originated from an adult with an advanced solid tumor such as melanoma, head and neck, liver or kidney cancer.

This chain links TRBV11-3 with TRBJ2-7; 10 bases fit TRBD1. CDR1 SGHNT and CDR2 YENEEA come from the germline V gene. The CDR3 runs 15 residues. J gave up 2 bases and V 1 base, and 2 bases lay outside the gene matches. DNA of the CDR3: TGTGCCAGCAGCTTAGGGGGACAGGGGCCCTACGAGCAGTACTTC. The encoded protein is CASSLGGQGPYEQYF.

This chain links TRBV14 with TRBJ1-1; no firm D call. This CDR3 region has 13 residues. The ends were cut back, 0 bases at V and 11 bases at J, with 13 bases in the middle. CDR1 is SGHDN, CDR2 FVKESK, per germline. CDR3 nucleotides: TGTGCCAGCAGCCAAGATGTGACGGGTGGGGCTTTCTTT. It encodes CASSQDVTGGAFF.

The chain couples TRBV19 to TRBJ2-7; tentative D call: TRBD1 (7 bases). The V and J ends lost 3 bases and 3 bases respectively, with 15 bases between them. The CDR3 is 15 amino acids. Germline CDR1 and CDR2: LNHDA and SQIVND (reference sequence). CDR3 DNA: TGTGCCAGTAGTATTGGGCAGGGGGAGGTCTACGAGCAGTACTTC. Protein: CASSIGQGEVYEQYF.

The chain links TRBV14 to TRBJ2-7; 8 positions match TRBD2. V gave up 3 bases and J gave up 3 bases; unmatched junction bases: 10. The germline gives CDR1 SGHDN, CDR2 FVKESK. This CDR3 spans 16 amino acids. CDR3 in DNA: TGTGCCAGCAGCCATTGGACGGGAGGGCCCGTCTACGAGCAGTACTTC. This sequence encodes CASSHWTGGPVYEQYF.

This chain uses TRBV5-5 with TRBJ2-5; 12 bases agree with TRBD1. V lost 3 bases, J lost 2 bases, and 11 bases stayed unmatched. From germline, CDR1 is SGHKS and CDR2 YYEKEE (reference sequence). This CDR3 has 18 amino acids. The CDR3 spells CASSSTGGTGGLQETQYF. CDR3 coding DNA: TGTGCCAGCAGCTCTACCGGAGGGACAGGGGGCCTGCAAGAGACCCAGTACTTC. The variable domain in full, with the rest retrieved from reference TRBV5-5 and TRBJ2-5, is DAGVTQSPTHLIKTRGQQVTLRCSPISGHKSVSWYQQVLGQGPQFIFQYYEKEERGRGNFPDRFSARQFPNYSSELNVNALLLGDSALYLCASSSTGGTGGLQETQYFGPGTRLLVL.

Here the CDR3 reads CASSLGAGWGGVQETQYF. DNA of the CDR3: TGTGCCAGCAGCTTAGGGGCAGGTTGGGGCGGGGTCCAAGAGACCCAGTACTTC. The V and J genes are TRBV11-3 and TRBJ2-5, with D perhaps TRBD2 (6 bases). V lost 1 base and J lost 1, with 19 bases in between. Germline V gives CDR1 SGHNT, CDR2 YENEEA. The CDR3 has 18 residues.

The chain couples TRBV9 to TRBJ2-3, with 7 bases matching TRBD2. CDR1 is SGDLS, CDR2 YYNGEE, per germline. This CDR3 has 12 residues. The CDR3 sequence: CASGAGRDTQYF. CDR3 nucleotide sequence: TGTGCAAGCGGGGCGGGGCGAGATACGCAGTATTTT.

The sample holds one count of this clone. CDR3 residues: CASSPQGSYNSPLHF. CDR3 sequence (DNA): TGTGCCAGCAGCCCACAGGGATCCTATAATTCACCCCTCCACTTT. This rearrangement joins TRBV2 to TRBJ1-6, with D possibly matching TRBD1 (6 bases). This CDR3 has 15 residues. Trimming removed 6 bases at V and 1 base at J, with 10 bases between. Looked up from germline, CDR1 is SNHLY and CDR2 is FYNNEI. The variable domain in full, completed from reference TRBV2 and TRBJ1-6, reads EPEVTQTPSHQVTQMGQEVILRCVPISNHLYFYWYRQILGQKVEFLVSFYNNEISEKSEIFDDQFSVERPDGSNFTLKIRSTKLEDSAMYFCASSPQGSYNSPLHFGNGTRLTVT.